This TCR beta chain was recorded in a study of T-cell memory formation after mild COVID-19. Trimming removed 1 base from V and 4 bases from J; junction bases left unmatched: 8. The CDR3 length is 17 residues. Germline CDR1 is MNHNY and CDR2 is SVGAGI (reference sequence). TCRdb reprocessed the 5' RACE reads via MiXCR and lists one record per CDR3 protein. The data hold approximately 500,000 distinct CDR3 sequences, with 25% observed a single time. This chain links TRBV6-6 with TRBJ1-2, with 11 nucleotides matching TRBD1. This TCR came from an adult woman who had mild COVID-19 (a few samples of this study predate the infection). Cell type and time point are not known. The sequencing input was PBMCs or a T cell subset sorted from them (not recorded which). The CDR3 region has the DNA TGTGCCAGCAGTTACTTGGCTGGGACAGGGGGTCTCTATGGCTACACCTTC. This codes for CASSYLAGTGGLYGYTF.